Following are 15 T cell receptor beta chains from one sample sequenced in a study of cytomegalovirus exposure and HLA in healthy donors (dated by TCRdb to about 2017). The library was prepared using the immunoSEQ multiplex PCR assay. A mixture of 60 forward primers for TCR Vbeta segments and 13 reverse primers for TCR Jbeta segments was used in the multiplex PCR. TCRdb holds this immuneACCESS table with in-frame rearrangements only. Some clones are missing; in checked studies, unresolved V genes explain under half, and the rest has no known cause. The sample table contains under 200,000 clones; only one count was recorded for 65% to 85% of them. Of the sample, 1.3% falls within the top ten clones. Sequenced input: PBMCs. The receptors stem from a man aged 50 or older in good health and CMV-seropositive.

The gene calls are TRBV2 and TRBJ2-6; 9 positions agree with TRBD2. Per germline, CDR1 SNHLY and CDR2 FYNNEI. V gave up 6 bases and J gave up 0 bases; unmatched junction bases: 12. CDR3 length: 19 residues. Here the CDR3 reads CASRGTTSGSPSGANVLTF. DNA of the CDR3: TGTGCCAGCAGAGGAACGACTAGCGGAAGCCCCTCTGGGGCCAACGTCCTGACTTTC.

This chain joins TRBV2 and TRBJ1-6, with no clear D. CDR1 is SNHLY and CDR2 is FYNNEI in the germline V gene. V lost 2 bases, J lost 7 bases, and 15 bases lay in between. The CDR3 length is 16 residues. The CDR3 region is CASSELRPGNNSPLHF. Here the CDR3 DNA reads TGTGCCAGCAGTGAACTGAGACCGGGGAACAATTCACCCCTCCACTTT. The entire variable domain, with the rest obtained from reference TRBV2 and TRBJ1-6, is as follows: EPEVTQTPSHQVTQMGQEVILRCVPISNHLYFYWYRQILGQKVEFLVSFYNNEISEKSEIFDDQFSVERPDGSNFTLKIRSTKLEDSAMYFCASSELRPGNNSPLHFGNGTRLTVT.

This chain joins TRBV27 and TRBJ2-7; 14 bases are shared with TRBD2. With V trimmed by 7 bases and J by 2 bases, 7 bases remained unmatched. This CDR3 is built from 16 residues. Germline assignment: CDR1 MNHEY and CDR2 SMNVEV (reference sequence). CDR3 in amino acids: CASTGTSGRWAYEQYF. DNA of the CDR3: TGTGCCAGCACCGGGACTAGCGGGAGATGGGCCTACGAGCAGTACTTC.

This clone appeared a single time. This chain links TRBV5-6 with TRBJ2-7; D not resolved. V dropped 2 bases and J dropped 7 bases, with 7 bases sitting between them. The CDR3 runs to 11 residues. Per germline, CDR1 SGHDT and CDR2 YYEEEE. CDR3 protein: CASSLTREQYF. In DNA, the CDR3 is TGTGCCAGCAGCTTAACACGTGAGCAGTACTTC. Drawing the rest from reference TRBV5-6 and TRBJ2-7, the complete variable domain is DAGVTQSPTHLIKTRGQQVTLRCSPKSGHDTVSWYQQALGQGPQFIFQYYEEEERQRGNFPDRFSGHQFPNYSSELNVNALLLGDSALYLCASSLTREQYFGPGTRLTVT.

The V gene is TRBV6-5, the J gene TRBJ2-7, with 7 positions matching TRBD2. In germline, CDR1 is MNHEY, CDR2 SVGAGI. The trim removed 1 base at V and 3 bases at J, leaving 3 bases unmatched. The CDR3 covers 14 residues. DNA of the CDR3: TGTGCCAGCAGTTACTGGGGCGGGGGCTACGAGCAGTACTTC. Its translation is CASSYWGGGYEQYF.

This rearrangement joins TRBV6-5 to TRBJ2-2, with a tentative D call TRBD2 (6 bases). This CDR3 comprises 15 residues. Per germline, CDR1 MNHEY and CDR2 SVGAGI. Deletions cut 7 bases from V and 3 bases from J, with 15 bases between. The CDR3 DNA sequence: TGTGCCAGCAAAAAGGGACTGGACCACACCGGGGAGCTGTTTTTT. This encodes CASKKGLDHTGELFF.

In regard to this clone: Different DNA sequences within this sample yield the same CDR3. The rearrangement joins TRBV5-1 to TRBJ1-6; D is undetermined. V lost 0 bases to trimming and J lost 7 bases, with 8 bases between them. The CDR3 length is 14 residues. Germline V gene sequence: CDR1 SGHRS, CDR2 YFSETQ. CDR3 sequence reads: CASSLGTVNSPLHF. The CDR3 DNA follows: TGCGCCAGCAGCTTGGGAACGGTAAATTCACCCCTCCACTTT.

The genes are TRBV11-2 and TRBJ1-3, with D unclear. The germline V gene has CDR1 SGHAT and CDR2 FQNNGV. V was clipped by 6 bases and J by 4 bases, with 19 bases between them. CDR3 length equals 16 residues. The CDR3 loop reads CASSPARGPGGNTIYF. The CDR3 DNA follows: TGTGCCAGCAGTCCCGCCCGGGGTCCAGGAGGAAACACCATATATTTT.

The chain uses TRBV5-6 and TRBJ2-7, with 8 bases that match TRBD1. The CDR3 is 14 amino acids. Trimming at V came to 3 bases and at J to 2 bases, leaving 4 bases not matched to a gene. The germline CDR1 and CDR2 sequences are SGHDT and YYEEEE. The CDR3 DNA is TGTGCCAGCAGCTCGACAGGGGCTCCCTACGAGCAGTACTTC. Translated, it gives CASSSTGAPYEQYF.

The rearrangement joins TRBV4-2 to TRBJ2-7; TRBD1 aligns across 7 bases. CDR3 length: 15 amino acids. V gave up 4 bases and J gave up 3 bases; unmatched junction bases: 9. Looked up from germline, CDR1 is LGHNA and CDR2 is YNFKEQ. The CDR3 DNA reads TGTGCCAGCAGCCGCCCAGGGGGTGATAGCTACGAGCAGTACTTC. Protein: CASSRPGGDSYEQYF.

V is TRBV2 and J is TRBJ1-4; 8 nucleotides agree with TRBD1. CDR1 is SNHLY, CDR2 FYNNEI, per germline. This CDR3 spans 14 amino acids. The V gene end was trimmed by 7 bases and the J gene end by 8 bases; junction bases not matched to a gene: 9. The CDR3 reads CASNRQGWREKLFF. In nucleotides, the CDR3 is TGTGCCAGCAATCGACAGGGGTGGAGGGAAAAACTGTTTTTT.

J is TRBJ1-2 and V is TRBV28, with D unclear. Trimming stripped 2 bases from V and 4 bases from J, with 8 bases between. This CDR3 contains 13 residues. Germline CDR1 and CDR2: MDHEN and SYDVKM. This CDR3 reads CASSLARIYGYTF. Written as DNA, the CDR3 is TGTGCCAGCAGTTTAGCCAGGATCTATGGCTACACCTTC.

The CDR3 reads CASSVEAGQETQYF. The CDR3 DNA is TGTGCCAGCAGCGTAGAGGCGGGCCAAGAGACCCAGTACTTC. This chain connects TRBV9 to TRBJ2-5; possible D gene TRBD2, 5 bases. V lost 0 bases to trimming and J lost 1 base, with 7 bases between them. The germline V gene has CDR1 SGDLS and CDR2 YYNGEE. This CDR3 contains 14 residues.

The V and J genes are TRBV2 and TRBJ1-2; D is possibly TRBD1 (5 bases). The CDR3 runs 13 residues. Between the trimmed V and J ends, which lost 5 bases and 1 base, there was a span of 8 bases. From germline, CDR1 is SNHLY and CDR2 FYNNEI. This CDR3 reads CASSLDSNYGYTF. Here the CDR3 DNA reads TGTGCCAGCAGTCTCGACAGTAACTATGGCTACACCTTC.

The chain has TRBV5-4 and TRBJ1-1; 8 bases align to TRBD1. CDR1 is SGHNT, CDR2 YYREEE, per germline (reference sequence). Trimming removed 0 bases from V and 5 bases from J; junction bases left unmatched: 3. The CDR3 is 14 residues long. Here the CDR3 reads CASSLARGLTEAFF. In DNA form, the CDR3 reads TGTGCCAGCAGCTTGGCCAGGGGGCTTACTGAAGCTTTCTTT.